The 29 T cell receptor beta chains below come from one sample, sequenced in a study of cytomegalovirus exposure and HLA in healthy donors. PCR was performed using 60 Vbeta and 13 Jbeta primers. This table comes from immunoSEQ multiplex PCR, and its TCRdb copy is limited to in-frame clones, with some not included. The table lists 130,000 or so clones, around 80% of them singletons, with 3.2% in the top ten. Sequencing used PBMCs. The receptors here all came from a man aged 18 to 35 in good health and CMV-seropositive.

This sequence joins TRBV28 and TRBJ1-1; 9 bases line up with TRBD1. The germline V gene has CDR1 MDHEN and CDR2 SYDVKM. The CDR3 sequence is 15 residues long. The V gene end was trimmed by 4 bases and the J gene end by 7 bases; junction bases not matched to a gene: 10. The CDR3 DNA reads as TGTGCCAGCAGTTACTCGGGACAGGGCGAGGATGAAGCTTTCTTT. Translating gives CASSYSGQGEDEAFF.

The V and J genes are TRBV15 and TRBJ2-6; D may be TRBD2 (5 bases). V lost 1 base to trimming and J lost 0 bases, with 13 bases between them. CDR3 length equals 18 residues. Per germline, CDR1 LNHNV and CDR2 YYDKDF (reference sequence). The CDR3 DNA follows: TGTGCCACCAGCAGAGGTCGGGGTCTTAGCTCTGGGGCCAACGTCCTGACTTTC. Protein sequence: CATSRGRGLSSGANVLTF.

The rearrangement links TRBV28 to TRBJ2-5; 7 nucleotides line up with TRBD2. V trimming: 2 bases; J trimming: 5 bases; junction bases outside the gene matches: 5. The CDR3 is 14 amino acids. Germline CDR1 is MDHEN and CDR2 is SYDVKM. The CDR3: CASSLILASETQYF. The CDR3 bases are TGTGCCAGCAGTTTAATACTAGCGAGTGAGACCCAGTACTTC.

V usage is TRBV6-1 and J usage is TRBJ1-1; D is perhaps TRBD1 (5 bases). The V and J ends lost 5 bases and 7 bases respectively, with 14 bases between them. The germline CDR1 and CDR2 sequences are MNHNS and SASEGT. The CDR3 spans 13 residues. The CDR3 region is CASSPRAGLEAFF. The DNA for the CDR3 is TGTGCCAGCAGTCCTCGGGCAGGGCTTGAAGCTTTCTTT.

The chain joins TRBV6-5 to TRBJ2-1, with 9 bases fitting TRBD2. J lost 5 bases, V lost 6 bases, and 5 bases had no gene match. This CDR3 is 14 amino acids long. The germline gives CDR1 MNHEY, CDR2 SVGAGI. The CDR3 reads CASSILAGNNEQFF. The CDR3 DNA follows: TGTGCCAGCAGCATCCTAGCGGGAAACAATGAGCAGTTCTTC.

The chain links TRBV5-1 to TRBJ2-7; 10 positions match TRBD2. The ends lost 6 bases at V and 4 bases at J; junction bases unmatched: 7. The CDR3 runs 14 residues. Germline V gene sequence: CDR1 SGHRS, CDR2 YFSETQ. The CDR3 is CASKTASGSYEQYF. Here the CDR3 DNA reads TGCGCCAGCAAAACGGCTAGCGGGAGTTACGAGCAGTACTTC.

The chain has TRBV6-6 and TRBJ1-4; D not resolved. Germline-derived CDR1 and CDR2 are MNHNY and SVGAGI (reference sequence). With 7 bases removed from V and 7 bases from J, the gap between germline ends came to 10 bases. The CDR3 runs to 12 residues. The CDR3 protein is CASTYSGEKLFF. The DNA of the CDR3 is TGTGCCAGCACGTACAGTGGTGAAAAACTGTTTTTT.

The chain uses TRBV6-1 and TRBJ2-7; 7 bases are shared with TRBD2. Germline CDR1 MNHNS, CDR2 SASEGT. V lost 4 bases, J lost 3 bases, and 9 bases stayed unmatched. The CDR3 consists of 15 residues. The CDR3 here is CASSVREAWGYEQYF. The CDR3 nucleotides read TGTGCCAGCAGTGTCCGGGAGGCATGGGGCTACGAGCAGTACTTC.

This clone was counted between two and nine times. The V gene is TRBV10-2, the J gene TRBJ1-5, with D perhaps TRBD1 (5 bases). In germline, CDR1 is WSHSY, CDR2 SAAADI. With 6 bases removed from V and 2 bases from J, the gap between germline ends came to 11 bases. The CDR3 runs to 14 residues. For the CDR3, the DNA is TGCGCCAGCAGGCAGGGAAGAGGCAATCAGCCCCAGCATTTT. Its protein is CASRQGRGNQPQHF.

DNA of the CDR3: TGCGCCAGCAGCCGGGAGACAGGGGATTTTTCTGGGGAGCTGTTTTTT. Protein product: CASSRETGDFSGELFF. The rearrangement joins TRBV4-1 to TRBJ2-2; 8 nucleotides agree with TRBD1. With 4 bases clipped from V and 8 bases from J, the junction kept 12 bases outside the gene matches. This CDR3 has 16 residues. In germline, CDR1 is MGHRA, CDR2 YSYEKL.

The chain joins TRBV19 to TRBJ2-7; 7 nucleotides match TRBD1. V shed 9 bases, J shed 5 bases, and the junction held 16 bases outside the gene matches. Germline CDR1 and CDR2: LNHDA and SQIVND (reference sequence). The CDR3 extends over 15 amino acids. DNA of the CDR3: TGTGCCAGGACCGTGCCCCAGGGACAGTTCGACGAGCAGTACTTC. It yields the protein CARTVPQGQFDEQYF.

The V gene is TRBV4-1, the J gene TRBJ1-1; weak D call: TRBD1 (5 bases). The V end was cut by 0 bases, the J end by 3 bases, with 8 bases between. The CDR3 runs to 14 residues. Germline loops: CDR1 MGHRA, CDR2 YSYEKL. Here the CDR3 DNA reads TGCGCCAGCAGCCAAGAGGGGCTAGACACTGAAGCTTTCTTT. The encoded protein is CASSQEGLDTEAFF.

The V and J genes are TRBV5-4 and TRBJ1-1, with D perhaps matching TRBD1 (5 bases). CDR3 length equals 15 residues. Germline-derived CDR1 and CDR2 are SGHNT and YYREEE (reference sequence). V gave up 2 bases and J gave up 1 base, with 12 bases separating them. The CDR3 DNA reads as TGTGCCAGCAGCTTAGACCCGGGGGAGAACACTGAAGCTTTCTTT. It specifies CASSLDPGENTEAFF.

This clone was recorded only once. The chain carries TRBV10-3 and TRBJ2-7, with D perhaps matching TRBD2 (5 bases). This CDR3 spans 13 amino acids. V shed 4 bases and J shed 4 bases, with 11 bases lying between them. Germline CDR1 ENHRY, CDR2 SYGVKD. The chain's CDR3 is CAISVGPGYEQYF. CDR3 DNA sequence: TGTGCCATCAGTGTGGGCCCGGGGTACGAGCAGTACTTC.

The V and J genes are TRBV27 and TRBJ1-5, with 11 bases matching TRBD1. With 5 bases clipped from V and 0 bases from J, the junction kept 6 bases outside the gene matches. This CDR3 region has 17 residues. Looked up from germline, CDR1 is MNHEY and CDR2 is SMNVEV (reference sequence). CDR3 bases: TGTGCCAGCAGTCCGGGACAGGGGGGAAATAGCAATCAGCCCCAGCATTTT. Translated: CASSPGQGGNSNQPQHF.

This clone appeared a few times. The V call is TRBV6-1, the J call TRBJ1-4; no definite D call. In germline, CDR1 is MNHNS, CDR2 SASEGT. Trimming pared 5 bases from V and 3 bases from J, leaving 10 bases between. This CDR3 contains 14 residues. The CDR3, as DNA: TGTGCCAGCAGTTTGGTCGGTTCTAATGAAAAACTGTTTTTT. Residues: CASSLVGSNEKLFF.

The J gene is TRBJ1-6, the V gene TRBV28, with 7 bases aligning to TRBD1. The CDR3 is made up of 12 amino acids. Germline-derived CDR1 and CDR2 are MDHEN and SYDVKM. V lost 9 bases, J lost 7 bases, and 3 bases stayed unmatched. CDR3 nucleotide sequence: TGTGCCAGTGGGGACAGCAATTCACCCCTCCACTTT. Translated: CASGDSNSPLHF.

V is TRBV29-1 and J is TRBJ1-5, with 7 nucleotides matching TRBD1. Germline V CDR1 and CDR2: SQVTM, ANQGSEA. The CDR3 consists of 17 residues. The V segment lost 5 bases and the J segment 0 bases; nucleotides outside the gene matches: 13. The CDR3 sequence is CSVTLQAGTASNQPQHF. Here the CDR3 DNA reads TGCAGCGTTACCTTACAAGCCGGGACAGCTAGCAATCAGCCCCAGCATTTT.

In its sample, this clone was seen once. This chain links TRBV28 with TRBJ1-1; 7 nucleotides match TRBD1. Trimming took 7 bases from V and 3 from J; bases not matched to a gene: 20. The CDR3 totals 18 residues. Germline V gene sequence: CDR1 MDHEN, CDR2 SYDVKM. In DNA form, the CDR3 reads TGTGCCAGCATTACTTACCCCCCCCGACAGGGAAGGGACACTGAAGCTTTCTTT. Translation gives CASITYPPRQGRDTEAFF.

The CDR3, as DNA: TGTGCCAGTAGTATGGGACAGCTTGGGGCTCAGCCCCAGCATTTT. Translated: CASSMGQLGAQPQHF. The chain links TRBV19 to TRBJ1-5; 7 bases are shared with TRBD1. Trimming removed 3 bases from V and 6 bases from J; junction bases left unmatched: 8. Germline loops: CDR1 LNHDA, CDR2 SQIVND (reference sequence). The CDR3 contains 15 residues.

As DNA, the CDR3 is TGTGCCAGCAGAAAACTAGCGGATGAGCAGTTCTTC. The encoded protein is CASRKLADEQFF. V gene TRBV6-1 combines with J gene TRBJ2-1; 8 bases align to TRBD2. With V trimmed by 6 bases and J by 8 bases, 3 bases remained unmatched. The CDR3 contains 12 residues. Germline CDR1 MNHNS, CDR2 SASEGT.

CDR3 protein: CASSLKGQPYGYTF. CDR3 in DNA: TGTGCCAGCAGTTTAAAGGGACAGCCCTATGGCTACACCTTC. The chain couples TRBV27 to TRBJ1-2, with 7 bases lining up with TRBD1. The CDR3 is 14 residues long. Looked up from germline, CDR1 is MNHEY and CDR2 is SMNVEV (reference sequence). The trim removed 2 bases at V and 4 bases at J, leaving 4 bases unmatched.

The V and J genes are TRBV7-8 and TRBJ2-7, with D perhaps matching TRBD1 (5 bases). This CDR3 has 15 amino acids. V lost 1 base, J lost 0 bases, and 10 bases lay in between. Germline V lookup: CDR1 SGHVS, CDR2 FQNEAQ. CDR3 sequence reads: CASSLGRTYSYEQYF. CDR3 DNA sequence: TGTGCCAGCAGCTTAGGCCGGACATACTCCTACGAGCAGTACTTC.

The chain links TRBV5-1 to TRBJ2-1; 11 bases line up with TRBD2. The V segment lost 4 bases and the J segment 5 bases; nucleotides outside the gene matches: 5. This CDR3 contains 15 residues. CDR1 and CDR2 (germline): SGHRS, YFSETQ. The CDR3 spells CASSLQLAGDNEQFF. CDR3 bases: TGCGCCAGCAGCCTCCAACTAGCGGGAGACAATGAGCAGTTCTTC. Combining the CDR3 with reference TRBV5-1 and TRBJ2-1 gives the whole variable domain KAGVTQTPRYLIKTRGQQVTLSCSPISGHRSVSWYQQTPGQGLQFLFEYFSETQRNKGNFPGRFSGRQFSNSRSEMNVSTLELGDSALYLCASSLQLAGDNEQFFGPGTRLTVL.

V and J are TRBV15 and TRBJ1-2, with TRBD1 matching over 7 bases. This CDR3 is 14 amino acids long. Germline CDR1 and CDR2: LNHNV and YYDKDF (reference sequence). V trimming: 0 bases; J trimming: 6 bases; junction bases outside the gene matches: 4. The CDR3 DNA is TGTGCCACCAGCAGAGAAGACAGGGATGATGGCTACACCTTC. Its protein product is CATSREDRDDGYTF.

This rearrangement joins TRBV11-2 to TRBJ2-7; D is ambiguous. V lost 2 bases and J 0 bases, leaving 20 bases between the germline ends. The CDR3 has 18 residues. Per germline, CDR1 SGHAT and CDR2 FQNNGV. The CDR3 DNA reads TGTGCCAGCAGCTTATACGGCGGATCTGAGTTCAGCTCCTACGAGCAGTACTTC. Translated, it gives CASSLYGGSEFSSYEQYF.

The gene calls are TRBV28 and TRBJ1-2; TRBD1 aligns across 7 bases. Trimming took 6 bases from V and 7 from J; bases not matched to a gene: 14. The CDR3 consists of 15 residues. Germline CDR1 is MDHEN and CDR2 is SYDVKM. The DNA for the CDR3 is TGTGCCAGCAGGACACCCATTCAGGGGGGTGGTGGCTACACCTTC. As protein: CASRTPIQGGGGYTF.

The genes are TRBV4-1 and TRBJ2-6; D perhaps matches TRBD2 (5 bases). CDR1 and CDR2 (germline): MGHRA, YSYEKL. Trimming left V 4 bases short and J 0 bases short, with 19 bases between. The CDR3 runs to 19 residues. In DNA, the CDR3 is TGCGCCAGCAGCCCAAATAACCTGGGCCGGGACTCTGGGGCCAACGTCCTGACTTTC. Its translation is CASSPNNLGRDSGANVLTF.

This clone was recorded a few times. The genes are TRBV6-5 and TRBJ1-1; D may be TRBD1 (6 bases). This CDR3 contains 16 residues. CDR1 and CDR2 (germline): MNHEY, SVGAGI. With 0 bases removed from V and 0 bases from J, the gap between germline ends came to 11 bases. CDR3 coding DNA: TGTGCCAGCAGTTACTCCAGGGGTGTTATGAACACTGAAGCTTTCTTT. It encodes CASSYSRGVMNTEAFF.